The present T cell receptor (beta chain) was sequenced within a study of OX40 agonist ivuxolimab in advanced cancers. Study context: Patients got intravenous ivuxolimab at 0.01 to 10 mg/kg every 2 weeks. Treatment received earlier with anti-PD-1, anti-PD-L1 or anti-CTLA-4 agents was allowed, and 40% had some.

This CDR3 is 15 amino acids long. Trimming took off 4 bases at V and 4 bases at J, with 14 bases between the two ends. Germline CDR1 and CDR2: KGHSH and LQKENI. Profiled with immunoSEQ multiplex PCR; TCRdb holds only in-frame clones, not every one. In the table there are roughly 68,000 clones, approximately 90% of which are singletons. The sample here was CD4+ or CD8+ T cells sorted from blood, taken in a trial of the OX40 agonist ivuxolimab. This sequence was found in an adult with an advanced solid tumor such as melanoma, head and neck, liver or kidney cancer. The chain combines TRBV18 with TRBJ2-1; a possible D gene is TRBD2 (5 bases). This chain's CDR3 is CASSLRVGVYNEQFF. The CDR3 DNA sequence: TGTGCCAGCTCACTAAGGGTCGGGGTTTACAATGAGCAGTTCTTC.